This TCR beta chain comes out of a study of T cell responses to AZD1222 COVID-19 vaccine. Libraries were prepared by immunoSEQ multiplex PCR; TCRdb keeps only in-frame clonotypes and omits some of them. The profile shows some 170,000 clones, over 80% of them singletons. Trimming stripped 1 base from V and 10 bases from J, with 10 bases between. Germline V gives CDR1 SGHNT, CDR2 YENEEA. CDR3 length equals 13 residues. This material consisted of peripheral blood, taken 28 days after the second dose of the MenACWY control vaccine. The sequence derives from an adult who received the MenACWY meningococcal vaccine as a control. The chain combines TRBV11-3 with TRBJ1-4, with D unclear. CDR3 sequence reads: CASSLAWMGKLFF. CDR3 sequence (DNA): TGTGCCAGCAGCTTAGCCTGGATGGGAAAACTGTTTTTT.